This TCR beta chain stems from a study of blood T cell repertoires in COVID-19. The overall study: Collection of acute and convalescent COVID-19 samples took place in the United States, Italy and Spain. Sample material is recorded as cDNA or gDNA derived from T cells, B-cell-depleted T cells, or PBMCs.

The Seattle site enrolled patients during active infection and followed them longitudinally. Per germline, CDR1 MNHEY and CDR2 SVGAGI. The CDR3 has 14 amino acids. Trimming removed 2 bases from V and 4 bases from J, with 11 bases in between. Source study methods: Quantification of nucleated cells was approximated via reference gene primer amplification. Data came from immunoSEQ multiplex PCR; TCRdb stores just in-frame clones and leaves some out. V, J and clone size were drawn from that table, and D and trimming were deduced from the DNA. The top ten hold under 1.1% of the sample, which has some 310,000 clones, 90% seen once.

This TCR derives from a woman between 35 and 50 years old with COVID-19, enrolled during active disease. Source material: peripheral blood. The genes are TRBV6-5 and TRBJ1-2, with D unresolved. CDR3 nucleotide sequence: TGTGCCAGCAGTTACGACGGAGAAAGCTATGGCTACACCTTC. This sequence encodes CASSYDGESYGYTF.